This T cell receptor (beta chain) is drawn from a study of T cells in Graves' hyperthyroidism and ophthalmopathy (dated by TCRdb to 2018 to 2020). Broadly, across the study: Peripheral blood was sampled at the time of initial diagnosis, prior to any treatment. To identify distinguishing TCR V-J signatures, a discovery cohort of some 99 patients was used, comprising 40 to 45 with Graves' ophthalmopathy and roughly 60 with stable Graves' hyperthyroidism. Prospective prediction of ophthalmopathy was tested in an independent validation cohort consisting of some 19 hyperthyroidism patients and approximately 16 patients who later progressed to ophthalmopathy. For training and testing, the 95 to 100 patients in the discovery cohort were randomly divided in a 7:3 ratio. Thyroid tissue and blood T-cell repertoires from over 5 Graves' hyperthyroidism patients were also compared in the study. After blood sampling, hyperthyroidism patients were treated with methimazole at a starting dose of 30 mg daily, and ophthalmopathy patients were treated with high-dose intravenous methylprednisolone. The paper describes TCR Vbeta CDR3 sequencing of 130 to 150 peripheral blood samples, made up of fewer than 50 ophthalmopathy patients, around 73 hyperthyroidism patients and around 17 progressor patients. General findings and caveats noted by the study authors: In validation, the model predicted progression to ophthalmopathy with around 71% sensitivity and 72% to 75% specificity, a median of around 6.6 months before onset. No statistical method was used to fix the sample size in advance, and group allocation was not hidden from the investigators. A model built on a 13 V-J signature distinguished ophthalmopathy from stable hyperthyroidism, reaching about 88% sensitivity and around 81% specificity in cross-validation and 80%/75% in testing. Most expanded thyroid clonotypes (frequency above 0.001) were also found in blood, which suggests that blood repertoires may mirror thyroid immune responses.

The TCR beta CDR3 regions were amplified from RNA transcripts. A first-round RT-PCR of the TCR CDR3 used the HTBI primer set with the Qiagen OneStep RT-PCR kit. A second multiplex PCR round built the libraries, followed by size selection and purification. Libraries were sequenced paired-end with 100 bp reads on an Illumina HiSeq2000. The authors processed their data as follows. SOAPnuke was used to process the raw data, with reads discarded if the reads contained adapters or uncalled bases, had a mean Phred below 15, or lacked an exact constant-primer or identifier match. High-quality paired reads were merged with COPE v1.2.5, and unique nucleotide sequences were defined as clonotypes. Clonotypes were aligned to IMGT TRBV, TRBD and TRBJ reference segments using MiTCR v1.1. The analysis included only V-J combinations with a frequency above 0.0001, which together covered 98% to 99.2% of the repertoires. A TCS score was defined as the ratio between F50 (clonal expansion) and ExV (chaos), using BLOSUM62-based TCRdist between CDR3 peptides within each V-J. Welch's t-statistics and random forest reduced 500 to 550 V-J features to roughly 13, which were used in a naive Bayes classifier (R e1071). In-frame beta chains were kept once TCRdb had trimmed the public reads at Q25 with fastp and called clones with MiXCR. One record per CDR3 amino acid sequence lists the most common genes and DNA. The V and J calls, along with clone size, are taken from TCRdb and not from the paper's own processing. This sample has fewer than 550,000 distinct CDR3 sequences in its table, and more than 15% of those were observed once. The top ten constitute 13% to 15% of the sample.

Spanning cysteine to phenylalanine, the CDR3 consists of 11 amino acids. Just CDR3 DNA is preserved here, 33 bases in frame from base 1. From the germline V gene, CDR1 is SGDLS and CDR2 is YYNGEE. Trimming costs V 3 bases and J 4 bases, and their ends lie 1 base apart. This clonotype turned up a few times. The antigen it binds to is not known. Being one base from a much bigger clone, this may be a read error. Stable Graves' hyperthyroidism was defined as the absence of progression to ophthalmopathy over 18 months of follow-up. Hyperthyroidism patients were newly diagnosed, with disease duration under 2 months, and aged 18 to 65 years. Patients with uncontrolled infections, other autoimmune diseases, pregnancy or lactation were excluded. Diagnoses were established on the basis of clinical symptoms, serum thyroxine and TRAb, thyroid ultrasound, and orbital computed tomography. Ficoll-Paque density gradient centrifugation was used to isolate PBMCs from around 10 ml of fresh peripheral blood. Trizol reagent was used to extract total RNA, and RNA quality was then checked on an Agilent 2100 Bioanalyzer.

This clonotype was sampled from a woman aged 18 to 35 with Graves' hyperthyroidism. The sequencing sample was made of blood. In this chain, TRBV9 is recombined with TRBJ2-2; the D gene assignment is ambiguous. The CDR3 sequence is CASSATGELFF. The bases are TGTGCCAGCAGCGCCACCGGGGAGCTGTTTTTT.